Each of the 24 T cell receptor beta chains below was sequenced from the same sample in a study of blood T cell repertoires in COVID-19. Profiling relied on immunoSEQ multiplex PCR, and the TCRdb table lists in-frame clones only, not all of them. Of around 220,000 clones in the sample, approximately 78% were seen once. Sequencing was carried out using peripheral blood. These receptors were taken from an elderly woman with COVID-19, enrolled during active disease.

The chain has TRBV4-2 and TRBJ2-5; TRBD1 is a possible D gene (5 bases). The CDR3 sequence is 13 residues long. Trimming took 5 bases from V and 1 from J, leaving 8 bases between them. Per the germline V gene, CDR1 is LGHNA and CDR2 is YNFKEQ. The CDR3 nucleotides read TGTGCCAGCAGCACCGACAGCCAAGAGACCCAGTACTTC. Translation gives CASSTDSQETQYF.

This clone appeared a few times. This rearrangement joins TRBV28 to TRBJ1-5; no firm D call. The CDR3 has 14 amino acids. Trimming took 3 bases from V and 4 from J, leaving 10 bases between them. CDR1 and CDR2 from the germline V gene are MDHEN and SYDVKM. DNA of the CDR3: TGTGCCAGCAGTTTGTTCAGGTTTAATCAGCCCCAGCATTTT. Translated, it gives CASSLFRFNQPQHF.

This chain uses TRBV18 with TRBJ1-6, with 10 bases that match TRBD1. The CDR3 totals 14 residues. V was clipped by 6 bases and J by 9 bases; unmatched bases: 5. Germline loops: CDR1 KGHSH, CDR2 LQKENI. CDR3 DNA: TGTGCCAGCTCTCAAGGACAGGGGGTTTCACCCCTCCACTTT. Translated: CASSQGQGVSPLHF.

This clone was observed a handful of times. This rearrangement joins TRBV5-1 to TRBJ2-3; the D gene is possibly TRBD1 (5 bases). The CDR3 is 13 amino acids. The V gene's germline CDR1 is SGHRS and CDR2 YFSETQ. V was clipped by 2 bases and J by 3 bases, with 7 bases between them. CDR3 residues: CASSLTGTDTQYF. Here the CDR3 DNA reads TGCGCCAGCAGCTTAACAGGAACAGATACGCAGTATTTT.

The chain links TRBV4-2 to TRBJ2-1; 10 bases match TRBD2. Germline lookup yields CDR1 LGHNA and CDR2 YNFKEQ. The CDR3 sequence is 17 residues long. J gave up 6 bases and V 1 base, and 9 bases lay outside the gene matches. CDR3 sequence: CASSQAPSGRASNEQFF. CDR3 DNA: TGTGCCAGCAGCCAAGCCCCAAGCGGGAGGGCCAGCAATGAGCAGTTCTTC.

CDR3 DNA sequence: TGTGCCACCAGCAGAGAGCCCGGGACAGTGGGTGGGGGTGAAAAACTGTTTTTT. The encoded protein is CATSREPGTVGGGEKLFF. The chain recombines TRBV15 with TRBJ1-4; 7 bases are shared with TRBD1. Germline V gene data show CDR1 as LNHNV and CDR2 as YYDKDF (reference sequence). The V and J ends lost 0 bases and 7 bases, in that order; junction bases with no gene match: 14. The CDR3 length is 18 residues.

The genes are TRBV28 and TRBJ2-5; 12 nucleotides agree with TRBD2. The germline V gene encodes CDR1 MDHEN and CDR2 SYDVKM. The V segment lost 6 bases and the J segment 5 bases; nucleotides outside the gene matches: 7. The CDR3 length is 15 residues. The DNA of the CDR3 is TGTGCCAGCAGCCCCCTCGGACTAGCGGGGGAGACCCAGTACTTC. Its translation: CASSPLGLAGETQYF. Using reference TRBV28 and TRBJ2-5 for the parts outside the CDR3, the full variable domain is DVKVTQSSRYLVKRTGEKVFLECVQDMDHENMFWYRQDPGLGLRLIYFSYDVKMKEKGDIPEGYSVSREKKERFSLILESASTNQTSMYLCASSPLGLAGETQYFGPGTRLLVL.

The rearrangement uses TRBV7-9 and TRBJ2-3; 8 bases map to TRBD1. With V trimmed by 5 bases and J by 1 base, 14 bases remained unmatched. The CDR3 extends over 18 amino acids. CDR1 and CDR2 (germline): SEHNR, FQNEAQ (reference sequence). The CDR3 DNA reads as TGTGCCAGCAGCCGTCCCAGACAGGGGCCGAACGGCACAGATACGCAGTATTTT. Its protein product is CASSRPRQGPNGTDTQYF.

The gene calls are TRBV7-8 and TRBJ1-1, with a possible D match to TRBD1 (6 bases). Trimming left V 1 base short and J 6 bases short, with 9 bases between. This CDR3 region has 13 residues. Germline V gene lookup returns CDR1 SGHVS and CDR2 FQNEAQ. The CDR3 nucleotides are TGTGCCAGCAGCTTAGGGACAGTCTCTGAAGCTTTCTTT. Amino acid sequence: CASSLGTVSEAFF.

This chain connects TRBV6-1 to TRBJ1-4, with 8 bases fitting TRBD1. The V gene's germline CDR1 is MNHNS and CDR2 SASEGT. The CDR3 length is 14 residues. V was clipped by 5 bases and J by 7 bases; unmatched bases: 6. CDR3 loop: CASSPRTGPEKLFF. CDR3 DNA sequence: TGTGCCAGCAGTCCGCGGACAGGGCCTGAAAAACTGTTTTTT.

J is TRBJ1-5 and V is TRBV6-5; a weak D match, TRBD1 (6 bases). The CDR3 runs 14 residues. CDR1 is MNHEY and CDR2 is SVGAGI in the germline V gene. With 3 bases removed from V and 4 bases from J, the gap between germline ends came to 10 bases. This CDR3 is CASSYYQGNQPQHF. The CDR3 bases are TGTGCCAGCAGTTATTATCAGGGGAATCAGCCCCAGCATTTT.

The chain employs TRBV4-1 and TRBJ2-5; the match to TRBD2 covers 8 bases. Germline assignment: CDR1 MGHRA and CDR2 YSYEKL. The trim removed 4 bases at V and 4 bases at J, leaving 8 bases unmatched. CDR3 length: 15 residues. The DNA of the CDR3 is TGCGCCAGCAGCCCCCGGGGGGGGAAGCTAGAGACCCAGTACTTC. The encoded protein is CASSPRGGKLETQYF.

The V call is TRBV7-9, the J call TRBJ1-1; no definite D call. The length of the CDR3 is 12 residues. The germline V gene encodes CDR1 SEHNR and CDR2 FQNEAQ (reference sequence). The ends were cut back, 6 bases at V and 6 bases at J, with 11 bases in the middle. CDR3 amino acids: CASSEQSSEAFF. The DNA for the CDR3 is TGTGCCAGCAGTGAACAGAGTTCTGAAGCTTTCTTT.

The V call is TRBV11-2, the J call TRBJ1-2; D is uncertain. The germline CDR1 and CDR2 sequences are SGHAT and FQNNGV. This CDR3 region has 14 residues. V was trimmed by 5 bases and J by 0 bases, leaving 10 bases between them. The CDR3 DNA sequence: TGTGCCAGCAGCCCCAGCGCAGCTAACTATGGCTACACCTTC. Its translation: CASSPSAANYGYTF.

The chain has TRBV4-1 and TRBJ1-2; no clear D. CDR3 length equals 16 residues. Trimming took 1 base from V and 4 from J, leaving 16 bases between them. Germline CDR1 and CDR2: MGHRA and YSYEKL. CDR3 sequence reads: CASSQAMGREPYGYTF. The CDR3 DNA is TGCGCCAGCAGCCAAGCCATGGGCCGCGAACCCTATGGCTACACCTTC.

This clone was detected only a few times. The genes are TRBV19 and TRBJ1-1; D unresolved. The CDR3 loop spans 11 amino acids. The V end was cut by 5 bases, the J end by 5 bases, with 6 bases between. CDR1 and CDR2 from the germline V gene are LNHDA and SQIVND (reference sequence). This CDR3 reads CASSRRTEAFF. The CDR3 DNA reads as TGTGCCAGTAGTCGTAGAACTGAAGCTTTCTTT.

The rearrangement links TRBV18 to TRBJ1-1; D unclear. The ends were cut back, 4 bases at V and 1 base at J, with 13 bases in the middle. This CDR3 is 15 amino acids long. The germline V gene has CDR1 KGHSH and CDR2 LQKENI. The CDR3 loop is CASSLSGIPNTEAFF. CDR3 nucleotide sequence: TGTGCCAGCTCACTCTCGGGGATCCCGAACACTGAAGCTTTCTTT. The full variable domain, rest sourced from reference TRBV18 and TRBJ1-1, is NAGVMQNPRHLVRRRGQEARLRCSPMKGHSHVYWYRQLPEEGLKFMVYLQKENIIDESGMPKERFSAEFPKEGPSILRIQQVVRGDSAAYFCASSLSGIPNTEAFFGQGTRLTVV.

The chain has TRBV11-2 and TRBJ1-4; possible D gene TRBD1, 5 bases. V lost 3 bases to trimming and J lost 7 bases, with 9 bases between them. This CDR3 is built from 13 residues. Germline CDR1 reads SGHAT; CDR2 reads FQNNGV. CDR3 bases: TGTGCCAGCAGCTTGGGGCAGAGTGAAAAACTGTTTTTT. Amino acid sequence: CASSLGQSEKLFF.

For the CDR3, the DNA is TGTGCCAGCAGTTACGGGTCAGGGGTCCCCTACGAGCAGTACTTC. As protein: CASSYGSGVPYEQYF. V and J are TRBV6-6 and TRBJ2-7; possible D gene TRBD1, 6 bases. This CDR3 has 15 residues. In germline, CDR1 is MNHNY, CDR2 SVGAGI (reference sequence). Trimming stripped 2 bases from V and 2 bases from J, with 13 bases between.

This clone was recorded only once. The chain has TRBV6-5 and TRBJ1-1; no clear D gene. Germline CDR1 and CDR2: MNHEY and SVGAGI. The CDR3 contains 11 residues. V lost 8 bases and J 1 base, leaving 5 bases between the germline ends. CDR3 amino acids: CASRSNTEAFF. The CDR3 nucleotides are TGTGCCAGCCGGTCGAACACTGAAGCTTTCTTT.

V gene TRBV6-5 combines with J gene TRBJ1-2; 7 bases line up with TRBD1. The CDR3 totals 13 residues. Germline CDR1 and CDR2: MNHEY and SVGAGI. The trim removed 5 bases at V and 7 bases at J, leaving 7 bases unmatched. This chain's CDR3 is CASSRQGSRGYTF. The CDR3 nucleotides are TGTGCCAGCAGTCGACAGGGATCTCGTGGCTACACCTTC.

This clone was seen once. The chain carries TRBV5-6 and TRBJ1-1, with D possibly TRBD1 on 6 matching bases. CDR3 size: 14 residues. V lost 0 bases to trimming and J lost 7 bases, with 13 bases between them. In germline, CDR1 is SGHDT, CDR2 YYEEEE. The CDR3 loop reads CASSLGLLDSEAFF. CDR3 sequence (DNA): TGTGCCAGCAGCTTGGGGCTTTTGGACAGTGAAGCTTTCTTT.

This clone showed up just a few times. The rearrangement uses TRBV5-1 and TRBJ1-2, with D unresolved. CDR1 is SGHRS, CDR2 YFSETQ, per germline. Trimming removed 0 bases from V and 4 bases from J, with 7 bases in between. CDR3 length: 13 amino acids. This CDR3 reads CASSLAPGYGYTF. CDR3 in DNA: TGCGCCAGCAGCTTGGCCCCAGGCTATGGCTACACCTTC. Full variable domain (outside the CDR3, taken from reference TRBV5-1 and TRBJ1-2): KAGVTQTPRYLIKTRGQQVTLSCSPISGHRSVSWYQQTPGQGLQFLFEYFSETQRNKGNFPGRFSGRQFSNSRSEMNVSTLELGDSALYLCASSLAPGYGYTFGSGTRLTVV.

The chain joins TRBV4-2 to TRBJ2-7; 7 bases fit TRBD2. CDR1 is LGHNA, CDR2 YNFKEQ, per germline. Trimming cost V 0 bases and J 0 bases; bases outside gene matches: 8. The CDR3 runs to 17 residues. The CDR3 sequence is CASSQDPRRTSSYEQYF. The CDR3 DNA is TGTGCCAGCAGCCAAGACCCCCGGCGGACTAGCTCCTACGAGCAGTACTTC.